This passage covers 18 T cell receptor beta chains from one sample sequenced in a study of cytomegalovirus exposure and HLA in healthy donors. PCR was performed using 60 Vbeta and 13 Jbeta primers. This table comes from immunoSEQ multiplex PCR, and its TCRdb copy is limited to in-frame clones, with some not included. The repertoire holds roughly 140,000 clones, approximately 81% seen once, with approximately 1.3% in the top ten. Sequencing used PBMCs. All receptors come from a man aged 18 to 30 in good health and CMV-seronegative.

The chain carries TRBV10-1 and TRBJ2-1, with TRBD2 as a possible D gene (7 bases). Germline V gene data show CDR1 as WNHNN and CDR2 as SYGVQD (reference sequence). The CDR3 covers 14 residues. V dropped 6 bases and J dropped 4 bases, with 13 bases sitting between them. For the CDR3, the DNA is TGCGCCAGCAGCGAGGGGGGGACGTACAATGAGCAGTTCTTC. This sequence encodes CASSEGGTYNEQFF.

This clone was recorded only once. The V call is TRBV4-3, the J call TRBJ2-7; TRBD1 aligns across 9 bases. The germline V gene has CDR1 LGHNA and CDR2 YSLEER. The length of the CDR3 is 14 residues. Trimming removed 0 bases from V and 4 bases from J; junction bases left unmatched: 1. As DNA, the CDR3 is TGCGCCAGCAGCCAAGACGGACAGGGGTACGAGCAGTACTTC. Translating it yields CASSQDGQGYEQYF.

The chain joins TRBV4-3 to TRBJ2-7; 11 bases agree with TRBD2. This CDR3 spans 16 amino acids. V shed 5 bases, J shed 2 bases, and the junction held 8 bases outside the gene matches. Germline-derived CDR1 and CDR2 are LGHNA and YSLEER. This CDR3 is CASSSTGTSGTYEQYF. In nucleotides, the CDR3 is TGCGCCAGCAGCTCCACCGGGACTAGCGGAACCTACGAGCAGTACTTC.

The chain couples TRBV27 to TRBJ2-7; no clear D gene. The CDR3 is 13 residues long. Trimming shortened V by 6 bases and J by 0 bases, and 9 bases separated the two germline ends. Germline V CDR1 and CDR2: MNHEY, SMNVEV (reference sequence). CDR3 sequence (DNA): TGTGCCAGCAGGTTCAGGCGCTCCTACGAGCAGTACTTC. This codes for CASRFRRSYEQYF.

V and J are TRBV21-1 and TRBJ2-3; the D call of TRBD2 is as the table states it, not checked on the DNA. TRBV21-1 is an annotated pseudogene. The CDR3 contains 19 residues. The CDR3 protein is CASSSGRAADTGTVDTQYF. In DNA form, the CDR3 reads TGTGCCAGCAGCTCAGGGAGGGCGGCCGACACGGGGACCGTAGATACGCAGTATTTT.

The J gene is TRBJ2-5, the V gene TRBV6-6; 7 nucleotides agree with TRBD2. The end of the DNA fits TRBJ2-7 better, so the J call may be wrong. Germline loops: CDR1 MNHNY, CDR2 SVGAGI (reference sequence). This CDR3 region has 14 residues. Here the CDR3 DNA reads TGTGCCAGCAGTGACCGACTGGGGGGGTACGAGCAGTACTTC. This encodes CASSDRLGGYEQYF.

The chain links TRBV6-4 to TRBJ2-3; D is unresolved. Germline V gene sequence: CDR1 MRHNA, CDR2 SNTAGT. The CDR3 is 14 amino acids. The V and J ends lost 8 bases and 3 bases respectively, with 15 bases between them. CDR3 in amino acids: CASAPVAETDTQYF. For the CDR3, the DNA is TGTGCCAGCGCCCCCGTGGCGGAGACAGATACGCAGTATTTT.

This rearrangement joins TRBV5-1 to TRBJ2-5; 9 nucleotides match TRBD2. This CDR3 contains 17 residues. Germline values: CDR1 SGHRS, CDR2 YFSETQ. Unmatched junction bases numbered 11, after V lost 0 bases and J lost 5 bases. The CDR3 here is CASSLAESSGSLETQYF. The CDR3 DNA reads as TGCGCCAGCAGCTTGGCCGAGAGTAGCGGGAGTTTGGAGACCCAGTACTTC. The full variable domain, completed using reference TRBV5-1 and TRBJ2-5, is KAGVTQTPRYLIKTRGQQVTLSCSPISGHRSVSWYQQTPGQGLQFLFEYFSETQRNKGNFPGRFSGRQFSNSRSEMNVSTLELGDSALYLCASSLAESSGSLETQYFGPGTRLLVL.

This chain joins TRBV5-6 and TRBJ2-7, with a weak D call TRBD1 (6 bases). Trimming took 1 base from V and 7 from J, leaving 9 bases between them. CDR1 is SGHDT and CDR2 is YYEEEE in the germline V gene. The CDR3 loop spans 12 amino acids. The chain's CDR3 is CASSLLTGEQYF. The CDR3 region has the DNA TGTGCCAGCAGCTTGCTAACAGGGGAGCAGTACTTC.

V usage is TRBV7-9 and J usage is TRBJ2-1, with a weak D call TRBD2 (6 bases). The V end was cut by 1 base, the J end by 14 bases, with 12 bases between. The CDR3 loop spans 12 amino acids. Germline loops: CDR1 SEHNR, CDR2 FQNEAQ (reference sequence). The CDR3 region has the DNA TGTGCCAGCAGCTTAGAAGCGGGTTTTGAGTTCTTC. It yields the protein CASSLEAGFEFF. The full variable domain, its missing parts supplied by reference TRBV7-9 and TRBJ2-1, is DTGVSQNPRHKITKRGQNVTFRCDPISEHNRLYWYRQTLGQGPEFLTYFQNEAQLEKSRLLSDRFSAERPKGSFSTLEIQRTEQGDSAMYLCASSLEAGFEFFGPGTRLTVL.

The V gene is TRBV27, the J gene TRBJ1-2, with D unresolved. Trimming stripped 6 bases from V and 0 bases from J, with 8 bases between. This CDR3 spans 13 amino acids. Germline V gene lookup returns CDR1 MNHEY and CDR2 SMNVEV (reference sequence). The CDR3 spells CASSAATNYGYTF. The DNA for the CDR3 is TGTGCCAGCAGCGCCGCTACTAACTATGGCTACACCTTC.

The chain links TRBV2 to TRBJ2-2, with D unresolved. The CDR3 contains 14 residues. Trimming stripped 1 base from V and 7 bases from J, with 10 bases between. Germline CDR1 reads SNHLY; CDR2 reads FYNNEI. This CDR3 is CASSEGPSVGELFF. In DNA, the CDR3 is TGTGCCAGCAGTGAAGGGCCCAGCGTCGGGGAGCTGTTTTTT.

The CDR3 sequence is CASSEGASHGYTF. The CDR3 nucleotides are TGCGCCAGTTCAGAGGGGGCTTCGCATGGCTACACCTTC. The V call is TRBV5-1, the J call TRBJ1-2; 7 bases match TRBD1. There are 13 residues in the CDR3. The V gene end was trimmed by 8 bases and the J gene end by 6 bases; junction bases not matched to a gene: 10. CDR1 and CDR2 (germline): SGHRS, YFSETQ.

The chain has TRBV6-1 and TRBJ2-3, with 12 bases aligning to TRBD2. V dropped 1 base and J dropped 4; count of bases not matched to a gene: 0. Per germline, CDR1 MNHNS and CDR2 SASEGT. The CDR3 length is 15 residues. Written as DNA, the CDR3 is TGTGCCAGCAGTGAAGGACTAGCGGGAGCAGATACGCAGTATTTT. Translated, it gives CASSEGLAGADTQYF.

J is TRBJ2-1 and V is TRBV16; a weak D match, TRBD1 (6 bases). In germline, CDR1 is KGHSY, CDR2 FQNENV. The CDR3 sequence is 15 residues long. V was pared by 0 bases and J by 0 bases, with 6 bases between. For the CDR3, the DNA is TGTGCCAGCAGCCAATCAGGGGGCTCCTACAATGAGCAGTTCTTC. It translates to CASSQSGGSYNEQFF.

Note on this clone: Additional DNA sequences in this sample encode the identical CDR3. CDR3 DNA: TGCGCCAGCAGACCTTGGCTGGACAGGGAGGGAGAGCAGTACTTC. As protein: CASRPWLDREGEQYF. The gene calls are TRBV5-1 and TRBJ2-7; the D gene is possibly TRBD1 (8 bases). The CDR3 contains 15 residues. The V end lost 5 bases, the J end lost 7 bases, and 22 bases lay between the germline ends. Germline CDR1 SGHRS, CDR2 YFSETQ.

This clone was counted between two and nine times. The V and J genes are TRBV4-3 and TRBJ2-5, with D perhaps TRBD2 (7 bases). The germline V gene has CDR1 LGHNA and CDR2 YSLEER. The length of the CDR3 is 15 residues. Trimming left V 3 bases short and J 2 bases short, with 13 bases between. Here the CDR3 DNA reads TGCGCCAGCAGCCAGGGGGGGCGACCTCAAGAGACCCAGTACTTC. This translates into CASSQGGRPQETQYF.

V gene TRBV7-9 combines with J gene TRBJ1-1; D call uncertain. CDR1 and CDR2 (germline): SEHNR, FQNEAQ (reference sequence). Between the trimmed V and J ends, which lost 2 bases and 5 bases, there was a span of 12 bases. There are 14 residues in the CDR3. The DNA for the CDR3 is TGTGCCAGCAGCTTATCGGGATCGGGAACTGAAGCTTTCTTT. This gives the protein CASSLSGSGTEAFF.